This entry concerns a single T cell receptor (beta chain). V lost 5 bases and J 4 bases, leaving 11 bases between the germline ends. The CDR3 consists of 14 residues. CDR1 is SGHTA, CDR2 FQGNSA, per germline. The sample comes from a study of T cell clonotyping in hematopoietic cell transplantation. TCRdb's copy holds only in-frame clones and misses some; the assay was immunoSEQ multiplex PCR. Among fewer than 4,500 clones listed, 94% were seen once. V and J are TRBV7-2 and TRBJ2-2; D may correspond to TRBD1 or TRBD2 (5 bases each). The sequenced sample was peripheral blood mononuclear cells, obtained 30 days after allogeneic stem cell transplant. This TCR was sampled from a male patient in his seventies who had an allogeneic stem cell transplant from an unrelated donor, so T cells may come from the graft donor. Some clones in this sample may be carry-over from other donors' samples. CDR3 residues: CASSPGGFTGELFF. CDR3 bases: TGTGCCAGCAGCCCTGGGGGTTTCACCGGGGAGCTGTTTTTT. Supplemented by reference TRBV7-2 and TRBJ2-2, the full variable domain reads GAGVSQSPSNKVTEKGKDVELRCDPISGHTALYWYRQSLGQGLEFLIYFQGNSAPDKSGLPSDRFSAERTGGSVSTLTIQRTQQEDSAVYLCASSPGGFTGELFFGEGSRLTVL.